The subject of this entry is one T cell receptor beta chain. The antigen it binds to is not known. No per-base quality is available; no much larger clone lies one base away. Peripheral blood CD8+ and CD4+ T cells from healthy donors, Susac syndrome patients and multiple sclerosis patients were profiled by high-throughput TCR beta sequencing. The multiple sclerosis controls were treatment-naive patients whose relapsing-remitting disease, either stable or active, fulfilled the revised McDonald criteria. Bulk CD8+ and CD4+ T cells were purified by magnetic negative isolation, while CD8+ TEMRA cells were enriched using FACS. Blood was drawn into EDTA tubes, processed within 24 hours, and PBMCs were isolated by density gradient centrifugation. PBMCs intended for TCR sequencing were cryopreserved in liquid nitrogen and thawed later in a water bath at 37 degrees C. Purity of sorted or isolated CD4+, CD8+ and CD8+ TEMRA cells was at least 90%.

From cysteine to phenylalanine, the CDR3 is 12 amino acids long. Left in the record is the CDR3 DNA by itself, 36 bases read in frame from the first base. As encoded in the germline V gene (reference sequence), CDR1 is LNHNV while CDR2 is YYDKDF. The junction carries 6 bases between V and J, which are trimmed by 3 bases and 6 bases respectively. The data stem from a study of CD8 T cells in Susac syndrome (dated by TCRdb to between 2017 and 2020). Broadly, across the study: Whether CD8+ T cell activation and differentiation in Susac syndrome was antigen driven was tested using repertoire sequencing. CD8+ T cell repertoire clonality was compared between about 12 healthy donors, approximately 14 Susac syndrome patients and about 15 multiple sclerosis patients.

The study at large found these results: The TCR sequencing and HLA analysis was acknowledged to have included a relatively small number of individuals.

RNA was extracted using the RNeasy kit, and about 0.45 to 1 ug of the RNA was reverse transcribed with random hexamers. The immunoSEQ multiplex PCR assay, covering 54 Vbeta and 13 Jbeta segments, was used to amplify TCR beta CDR3 regions. Bias from PCR amplification was corrected by using a synthetic template baseline for primer optimization and for computational correction. The source study handled its data this way. Reads were annotated to V, D and J genes according to IMGT and were analyzed with immunoSEQ Analyzer, with only productive sequences retained. To calculate clonality, Shannon entropy was normalized by log2 of the number of productive unique sequences and then subtracted from one. For each patient and control, public and private clones were evaluated within the 100 most prevalent clones. Susac-specific clones were defined as absent from healthy and MS cohorts, around 980 published viral clones and other ImmuneACCESS disease sequences. TCRdb ran its own pipeline on the public reads, namely fastp trimming at Q25 and MiXCR clone calling, and kept in-frame beta chains. Duplicate CDR3 protein sequences are folded into a single record with the most common DNA and genes. These V and J calls rely on TCRdb rather than the paper's analysis. For this sample the table gives approximately 220,000 distinct CDR3 sequences, of which approximately 90% were detected only once. The top ten clones comprise roughly 0.13% of the sample.

The specimen sequenced was CD8+ T cells from PBMCs. The source of this sequence is a human donor with multiple sclerosis. The sequence joins TRBV15 to TRBJ2-1, with no confident D gene call. The CDR3 in this case is CATSRIINEQFF. The nucleotide sequence reads TGTGCCACCAGCAGGATAATCAATGAGCAGTTCTTC.